Listed below are T cell receptor beta chains from one sample, sequenced in a study of cytomegalovirus exposure and HLA in healthy donors. Repertoires were generated with immunoSEQ multiplex PCR, while TCRdb's copy carries only in-frame clones and drops some. The data contain about 240,000 clones, approximately 86% of them singletons. The sequenced sample consisted of PBMCs. All receptors come from a young woman in good health and CMV-seropositive. Both conserved end residues are part of each CDR3. A D gene is named only where the DNA matches it firmly. Some rows have no size entry. The others give once, few or many, or a class for an expanded clone.

J gene: TRBJ2-2
V gene: TRBV2
D gene: -
clone size: few
CDR3 DNA: TGTGCCAGCAGTGAAGGTAGCGGGAACACCGGGGAGCTGTTTTTT
CDR3 protein: CASSEGSGNTGELFF

J gene: TRBJ1-5
V gene: TRBV4-1
D gene: TRBD1
clone size: -
CDR3 DNA: TGCGCCAGCAGCCAGAAAACCTACGGGACAGGTGAGGGTTTGGGCAATCAGCCCCAGCATTTT
CDR3 protein: CASSQKTYGTGEGLGNQPQHF

J gene: TRBJ1-2
V gene: TRBV6-1
D gene: -
clone size: -
CDR3 DNA: TGTGCCAGCAGTAAACCAGGGGTCACTTACAATGGCTACACCTTC
CDR3 protein: CASSKPGVTYNGYTF

J gene: TRBJ2-2
V gene: TRBV28
D gene: -
clone size: -
CDR3 DNA: TGTGCCAGCAGTTCACCGCGGGACTCACAACGCACCGGGGAGCTGTTTTTT
CDR3 protein: CASSSPRDSQRTGELFF

J gene: TRBJ1-2
V gene: TRBV30
D gene: TRBD1
clone size: -
CDR3 DNA: TGTGCCGTCGGGACAGGGAGATTTAAGAAGGGTTTGGATGGCTACACCTTC
CDR3 protein: CAVGTGRFKKGLDGYTF

J gene: TRBJ2-2
V gene: TRBV28
D gene: TRBD2
clone size: -
CDR3 DNA: TGTGCCAGCAGCCACCCAGCGGGGGGTAACACCGGGGAGCTGTTTTTT
CDR3 protein: CASSHPAGGNTGELFF

J gene: TRBJ1-1
V gene: TRBV7-2
D gene: -
clone size: -
CDR3 DNA: TGTGCCAGCAGCTTAATGCCGGGGAATACTGAAGCTTTCTTT
CDR3 protein: CASSLMPGNTEAFF

J gene: TRBJ2-3
V gene: TRBV27
D gene: -
clone size: -
CDR3 DNA: TGTGCCAGCAGTGCCCCCGGGAGCGGAGCTAGCACAGATACGCAGTATTTT
CDR3 protein: CASSAPGSGASTDTQYF

J gene: TRBJ2-1
V gene: TRBV30
D gene: TRBD2
clone size: -
CDR3 DNA: TGTGCCTGGAAAATCACAGCGGGGACCTACAATGAGCAGTTCTTC
CDR3 protein: CAWKITAGTYNEQFF

J gene: TRBJ1-1
V gene: TRBV19
D gene: TRBD1
clone size: -
CDR3 DNA: TGTGCCAGTAGTACCCAACAGGGGGTGAACACTGAAGCTTTCTTT
CDR3 protein: CASSTQQGVNTEAFF

J gene: TRBJ2-5
V gene: TRBV13
D gene: TRBD1
clone size: -
CDR3 DNA: TGTGCCAGCAGCGTCCGACAGGGGTACCAAGAGACCCAGTACTTC
CDR3 protein: CASSVRQGYQETQYF

J gene: TRBJ2-7
V gene: TRBV6-6
D gene: TRBD2
clone size: -
CDR3 DNA: TGTGCCAGCAGTTACTCCTCGCGGGAGGGCCTCTACGAGCAGTACTTC
CDR3 protein: CASSYSSREGLYEQYF

J gene: TRBJ1-5
V gene: TRBV28
D gene: TRBD1
clone size: -
CDR3 DNA: TGTGCCAGCGGAGACGCAGGGGGACGGACTATCTATAGCAATCAGCCCCAGCATTTT
CDR3 protein: CASGDAGGRTIYSNQPQHF

J gene: TRBJ2-7
V gene: TRBV4-1
D gene: TRBD1
clone size: -
CDR3 DNA: TGCGCCAGCAGCCAAGAAGGGGGCAGCACTTACCTACGAAAGCAGTACTTC
CDR3 protein: CASSQEGGSTYLRKQYF

J gene: TRBJ2-7
V gene: TRBV28
D gene: TRBD2
clone size: -
CDR3 DNA: TGTGCCAGCAGGTCGGCCGGGACTAGCGGGAGGGCCTACGAGCAGTACTTC
CDR3 protein: CASRSAGTSGRAYEQYF

J gene: TRBJ1-2
V gene: TRBV28
D gene: TRBD1
clone size: -
CDR3 DNA: TGTGCCAGCAGTCCGACAGGGAGCTATGGCTACACCTTC
CDR3 protein: CASSPTGSYGYTF

J gene: TRBJ2-7
V gene: TRBV7-8
D gene: TRBD1
clone size: -
CDR3 DNA: TGTGCCAGCAGGTCGACAGGGGGCGGCGAGCAGTACTTC
CDR3 protein: CASRSTGGGEQYF

J gene: TRBJ1-1
V gene: TRBV15
D gene: TRBD1
clone size: -
CDR3 DNA: TGTGCCACCAGCAGGAGACAGGGTTTCACTGAAGCTTTCTTT
CDR3 protein: CATSRRQGFTEAFF

J gene: TRBJ2-7
V gene: TRBV11-3
D gene: -
clone size: -
CDR3 DNA: TGTGCCAGCAGCCCCGGGTTGAAACACCCCTACGAGCAGTACTTC
CDR3 protein: CASSPGLKHPYEQYF

J gene: TRBJ2-1
V gene: TRBV14
D gene: TRBD2
clone size: -
CDR3 DNA: TGTGCCAGCAGCCAAGCGGCGCTAGCGGGAAACAATGAGCAGTTCTTC
CDR3 protein: CASSQAALAGNNEQFF